The 10 T cell receptor beta chains below all came from one sample that was sequenced in a study of T cell responses to AZD1222 COVID-19 vaccine. Profiled with immunoSEQ multiplex PCR; TCRdb holds only in-frame clones, not every one. The table shows 100,000 to 150,000 clones, with about 90% occurring only once. Specimen: peripheral blood, collected on day 0 of AZD1222 vaccination. Receptor source: an adult in good health.

The chain couples TRBV5-8 to TRBJ2-3; the D call may be TRBD1 or TRBD2 (6 bases each). Germline V lookup: CDR1 SGHTS, CDR2 YDEGEE. V was cut by 0 bases and J by 4 bases, with 15 bases left in between. This CDR3 is built from 16 residues. The DNA of the CDR3 is TGTGCCAGCAGCTTGGGGGGGGCCCTTGGCGCAGATACGCAGTATTTT. Translation: CASSLGGALGADTQYF.

This clone was recorded only once. This chain uses TRBV5-1 with TRBJ2-1, with D unclear. The CDR3 has 13 residues. V was pared by 6 bases and J by 9 bases, with 16 bases between. Germline-derived CDR1 and CDR2 are SGHRS and YFSETQ. DNA for the CDR3: TGCGCCAGCACCTCCGTGGGTTCGGGTGAGCAGTTCTTC. Encoded protein: CASTSVGSGEQFF. The full variable domain, in which reference TRBV5-1 and TRBJ2-1 provide the parts outside the CDR3, is KAGVTQTPRYLIKTRGQQVTLSCSPISGHRSVSWYQQTPGQGLQFLFEYFSETQRNKGNFPGRFSGRQFSNSRSEMNVSTLELGDSALYLCASTSVGSGEQFFGPGTRLTVL.

The V gene is TRBV27, the J gene TRBJ2-7, with D unresolved. The CDR3 covers 12 residues. Germline assignment: CDR1 MNHEY and CDR2 SMNVEV (reference sequence). With 6 bases removed from V and 2 bases from J, the gap between germline ends came to 8 bases. This CDR3 reads CASRVGPYEQYF. The DNA of the CDR3 is TGTGCCAGCAGGGTCGGGCCCTACGAGCAGTACTTC.

The J gene is TRBJ2-3, the V gene TRBV7-3, with 8 bases aligning to TRBD2. CDR3 length: 15 residues. Germline CDR1 is SGHTA and CDR2 is FQGTGA. V lost 5 bases, J lost 4 bases, and 8 bases stayed unmatched. In nucleotides, the CDR3 is TGTGCCAGCAGCCGCGCGGGGGGTGGCGCAGATACGCAGTATTTT. As protein: CASSRAGGGADTQYF.

This chain connects TRBV7-3 to TRBJ1-2, with 7 bases lining up with TRBD1. The trim removed 5 bases at V and 8 bases at J, leaving 17 bases unmatched. CDR1 is SGHTA, CDR2 FQGTGA, per germline. This CDR3 is 16 amino acids long. CDR3 protein: CASSPTGTVFRAGYTF. In DNA, the CDR3 is TGTGCCAGCAGCCCTACCGGGACAGTATTCCGGGCCGGCTACACCTTC.

The chain couples TRBV3-1 (or the pseudogene TRBV3-2) to TRBJ1-1, with a weak D call TRBD1 (5 bases). Germline lookup yields CDR1 LGHDT and CDR2 YNNKEL (reference sequence). Trimming cost V 2 bases and J 1 base, with 8 bases left between them. CDR3 size: 14 residues. CDR3 protein: CASSQSDKNTEAFF. The CDR3 DNA follows: TGTGCCAGCAGCCAATCGGACAAGAACACTGAAGCTTTCTTT.

The rearrangement uses TRBV3-1 (or the pseudogene TRBV3-2) and TRBJ2-2; D gene uncertain. This CDR3 is built from 17 residues. V lost 1 base, J lost 0 bases, and 12 bases lay in between. CDR1 LGHDT and CDR2 YNNKEL come from the germline V gene (reference sequence). This chain's CDR3 is CASSQVRVDANTGELFF. The CDR3 coding sequence is TGTGCCAGCAGCCAAGTAAGGGTAGATGCGAACACCGGGGAGCTGTTTTTT.

CDR3 protein: CASSERANTEAFF. The CDR3 nucleotides read TGTGCCAGCAGTGAACGGGCAAACACTGAAGCTTTCTTT. V and J are TRBV2 and TRBJ1-1; D uncertain. V was shortened by 2 bases and J by 2 bases, with 6 bases between the two germline ends. This CDR3 spans 13 amino acids. CDR1 is SNHLY, CDR2 FYNNEI, per germline. The full variable domain, with the rest looked up from reference TRBV2 and TRBJ1-1, is EPEVTQTPSHQVTQMGQEVILRCVPISNHLYFYWYRQILGQKVEFLVSFYNNEISEKSEIFDDQFSVERPDGSNFTLKIRSTKLEDSAMYFCASSERANTEAFFGQGTRLTVV.

V gene TRBV27 combines with J gene TRBJ2-1; 9 bases fit TRBD1. The CDR3 extends over 16 amino acids. Per the germline V gene, CDR1 is MNHEY and CDR2 is SMNVEV (reference sequence). V shed 5 bases and J 3 bases; nucleotides not matched to a gene: 8. DNA for the CDR3: TGTGCCAGCAGTCCCCGGGGACAGGGTAACTACAATGAGCAGTTCTTC. Translated, it gives CASSPRGQGNYNEQFF.

The gene calls are TRBV6-1 and TRBJ2-5; no clear D. Trimming stripped 0 bases from V and 4 bases from J, with 9 bases between. The CDR3 contains 14 residues. The germline CDR1 and CDR2 sequences are MNHNS and SASEGT. CDR3 in amino acids: CASSEAGYGETQYF. In nucleotides, the CDR3 is TGTGCCAGCAGTGAAGCTGGGTATGGAGAGACCCAGTACTTC.